The 27 T cell receptor beta chains in this list originate from one sample, sequenced in a study of blood T cell repertoires in COVID-19. The data were produced by immunoSEQ multiplex PCR, yet TCRdb's version contains in-frame clones alone and is incomplete. Among 250,000 to 300,000 clones listed, 80% to 90% were seen once. Sequenced material: peripheral blood. The receptors derive from a man in his fifties or sixties with acute or convalescent COVID-19.

This clone showed up just once. This chain connects TRBV11-3 to TRBJ1-3, with D uncertain. V dropped 0 bases and J dropped 0 bases, with 15 bases sitting between them. CDR1 and CDR2 from the germline V gene are SGHNT and YENEEA. The CDR3 length is 18 residues. The CDR3 spells CASSLDLVGGRSGNTIYF. Written as DNA, the CDR3 is TGTGCCAGCAGCTTAGACCTGGTCGGAGGCCGCTCTGGAAACACCATATATTTT.

V usage is TRBV11-2 and J usage is TRBJ2-3; TRBD2 agrees at 11 bases. The CDR3 extends over 17 amino acids. Looked up from germline, CDR1 is SGHAT and CDR2 is FQNNGV. The trim removed 5 bases at V and 6 bases at J, leaving 13 bases unmatched. CDR3: CASSRGIGTSGRDTQYF. CDR3 coding DNA: TGTGCCAGCAGCCGCGGGATTGGGACTAGCGGCAGGGATACGCAGTATTTT.

This rearrangement joins TRBV4-1 to TRBJ1-5, with TRBD1 identical over 7 bases. Germline values: CDR1 MGHRA, CDR2 YSYEKL. V gave up 0 bases and J gave up 5 bases; unmatched junction bases: 7. There are 16 residues in the CDR3. The CDR3 DNA is TGCGCCAGCAGCCAAGATCCCGGGACAGTCTATCAGCCCCAGCATTTT. This codes for CASSQDPGTVYQPQHF.

This chain connects TRBV5-1 to TRBJ2-2, with TRBD1 identical over 10 bases. CDR3 length: 14 residues. V was pared by 3 bases and J by 6 bases, with 2 bases of the junction left unmatched. CDR1 is SGHRS, CDR2 YFSETQ, per germline. DNA of the CDR3: TGCGCCAGCAGCTCAGGACAGGGGGCCGGGGAGCTGTTTTTT. Translating gives CASSSGQGAGELFF.

The sample holds one count of this clone. The rearrangement uses TRBV13 and TRBJ2-3; 8 positions agree with TRBD2. CDR3 length: 17 residues. The junction had 14 bases not matched to a gene; V was cut back by 5 bases and J by 4 bases. CDR1 and CDR2 from the germline V gene are PRHDT and FYEKMQ (reference sequence). In DNA form, the CDR3 reads TGTGCCAGCAGCCCCCTCCTTCGGGGGGGCCGTTCAGATACGCAGTATTTT. Its protein product is CASSPLLRGGRSDTQYF. Full variable domain (outside the CDR3, taken from reference TRBV13 and TRBJ2-3): AAGVIQSPRHLIKEKRETATLKCYPIPRHDTVYWYQQGPGQDPQFLISFYEKMQSDKGSIPDRFSAQQFSDYHSELNMSSLELGDSALYFCASSPLLRGGRSDTQYFGPGTRLTVL.

This chain uses TRBV7-6 with TRBJ2-3, with D unresolved. The germline CDR1 and CDR2 sequences are SGHVS and FNYEAQ. V was trimmed by 3 bases and J by 10 bases, leaving 14 bases between them. CDR3 length: 13 residues. CDR3 sequence: CASSFNPGGAQYF. The CDR3 DNA reads as TGTGCCAGCAGCTTCAACCCCGGTGGAGCGCAGTATTTT.

This rearrangement joins TRBV6-1 to TRBJ1-6; 7 nucleotides agree with TRBD1. This CDR3 spans 15 amino acids. Per the germline V gene, CDR1 is MNHNS and CDR2 is SASEGT. The V segment lost 1 base and the J segment 9 bases; nucleotides outside the gene matches: 6. CDR3 protein: CASSEGDRDASPLHF. The DNA for the CDR3 is TGTGCCAGCAGTGAAGGCGACAGGGACGCTTCACCCCTCCACTTT.

The chain uses TRBV27 and TRBJ1-6; tentative D call: TRBD1 (5 bases). The CDR3 extends over 15 amino acids. Trimming took off 1 base at V and 7 bases at J, with 11 bases between the two ends. CDR1 and CDR2 (germline): MNHEY, SMNVEV (reference sequence). The CDR3 reads CASSLYDRPNSPLHF. CDR3 nucleotides: TGTGCCAGCAGTTTATATGACAGACCAAATTCACCCCTCCACTTT.

This rearrangement joins TRBV3-1 (or the pseudogene TRBV3-2) to TRBJ1-2, with unresolved D. CDR1 and CDR2 from the germline V gene are LGHDT and YNNKEL (reference sequence). This CDR3 contains 13 residues. Trimming cost V 4 bases and J 6 bases, with 12 bases left between them. Written as DNA, the CDR3 is TGTGCCAGCAGCCCCCGGGAGATCAATGGCTACACCTTC. Residues: CASSPREINGYTF.

The chain recombines TRBV18 with TRBJ2-1; the match to TRBD1 covers 10 bases. The CDR3 sequence is 16 residues long. Trimming at V came to 5 bases and at J to 8 bases, leaving 12 bases not matched to a gene. Germline lookup yields CDR1 KGHSH and CDR2 LQKENI. The CDR3 region has the DNA TGTGCCAGCTCATCTGGGACAGGGGCCGGGGGATATGAGCAGTTCTTC. Translated: CASSSGTGAGGYEQFF.

The chain has TRBV28 and TRBJ2-1; 12 positions match TRBD2. CDR3 size: 20 residues. With V trimmed by 2 bases and J by 0 bases, 11 bases remained unmatched. CDR1 and CDR2 from the germline V gene are MDHEN and SYDVKM. This CDR3 is CASSLRLGLAGARSYNEQFF. CDR3 nucleotides: TGTGCCAGCAGTTTAAGGTTGGGACTAGCGGGTGCCCGCTCCTACAATGAGCAGTTCTTC.

The V gene is TRBV19, the J gene TRBJ1-2, with TRBD1 identical over 7 bases. Germline V lookup: CDR1 LNHDA, CDR2 SQIVND (reference sequence). CDR3 size: 18 residues. Trimming at V came to 7 bases and at J to 0 bases, leaving 17 bases not matched to a gene. DNA of the CDR3: TGTGCCAGTAAAAGCGAAAGGGGGGCAGGGGGAGCTAACTATGGCTACACCTTC. Residues: CASKSERGAGGANYGYTF.

The chain is built from TRBV11-2 and TRBJ2-5; TRBD2 aligns across 8 bases. Trimming cost V 1 base and J 0 bases; bases outside gene matches: 4. Germline V gene data show CDR1 as SGHAT and CDR2 as FQNNGV. This CDR3 has 16 residues. This CDR3 reads CASSLGASGYQETQYF. In DNA, the CDR3 is TGTGCCAGCAGCTTAGGAGCTAGCGGGTACCAAGAGACCCAGTACTTC.

The chain uses TRBV10-3 and TRBJ2-1; TRBD2 matches at 10 bases. Looked up from germline, CDR1 is ENHRY and CDR2 is SYGVKD. Trimming cost V 10 bases and J 10 bases; bases outside gene matches: 10. The length of the CDR3 is 13 residues. Here the CDR3 DNA reads TGTGCCACCAAGTTAGCGGGAGGCCGGGAGCAGTTCTTC. This encodes CATKLAGGREQFF.

This chain joins TRBV5-4 and TRBJ1-6; D uncertain. Trimming stripped 4 bases from V and 0 bases from J, with 14 bases between. Germline values: CDR1 SGHNT, CDR2 YYREEE (reference sequence). This CDR3 has 17 residues. The CDR3 is CASSQFVGSSYNSPLHF. In nucleotides, the CDR3 is TGTGCCAGCAGCCAGTTTGTTGGGAGCTCCTATAATTCACCCCTCCACTTT.

DNA for the CDR3: TGTGCCAGCAGCGTAGTCGGACAGGGCTCCTACAATGAGCAGTTCTTC. This gives the protein CASSVVGQGSYNEQFF. The rearrangement uses TRBV9 and TRBJ2-1, with 8 bases matching TRBD1. There are 16 residues in the CDR3. Germline CDR1 and CDR2: SGDLS and YYNGEE. The ends lost 0 bases at V and 0 bases at J; junction bases unmatched: 2.

Comment on this clone: The germline gene is not matched at one end of the junction; a read error may be the cause. V usage is TRBV7-8 and J usage is TRBJ1-2; 7 bases align to TRBD1. The CDR3 sequence is 12 residues long. Germline assignment: CDR1 SGHVS and CDR2 FQNEAQ. The CDR3 DNA reads as TGTGCCAGCAGCCCACAACCACAGGGGTCTTCCTTC. Translation: CASSPQPQGSSF.

The chain uses TRBV28 and TRBJ1-5, with D possibly being TRBD1 (6 bases). CDR3 length equals 13 residues. CDR1 and CDR2 (germline): MDHEN, SYDVKM. V gave up 6 bases and J gave up 5 bases, with 11 bases separating them. CDR3 amino acids: CASRYRVDQPQHF. The CDR3, as DNA: TGTGCCAGCAGATACAGGGTTGATCAGCCCCAGCATTTT.

The chain carries TRBV18 and TRBJ2-1, with a weak D call TRBD2 (6 bases). The germline V gene encodes CDR1 KGHSH and CDR2 LQKENI. The CDR3 runs to 16 residues. V was shortened by 0 bases and J by 6 bases, with 15 bases between the two germline ends. The CDR3 DNA follows: TGTGCCAGCTCACCACCGACGGGAGTGGGGTCCAATGAGCAGTTCTTC. Its translation is CASSPPTGVGSNEQFF.

The rearrangement links TRBV18 to TRBJ1-1; no clear D. Trimming cost V 3 bases and J 0 bases, with 8 bases left between them. The germline gives CDR1 KGHSH, CDR2 LQKENI. The CDR3 has 14 residues. In nucleotides, the CDR3 is TGTGCCAGCTCACCCCCAAACATGAACACTGAAGCTTTCTTT. Translated, it gives CASSPPNMNTEAFF.

This chain links TRBV10-1 with TRBJ1-1, with a weak D call TRBD1 (5 bases). The CDR3 is 14 residues long. Trimming pared 0 bases from V and 6 bases from J, leaving 11 bases between. The germline V gene has CDR1 WNHNN and CDR2 SYGVQD (reference sequence). The DNA for the CDR3 is TGCGCCAGCAGTGAGTCAGTGACAGCCTCTGAAGCTTTCTTT. It specifies CASSESVTASEAFF.

The rearrangement joins TRBV28 to TRBJ2-2; D is uncertain. Germline CDR1 reads MDHEN; CDR2 reads SYDVKM. The CDR3 sequence is 13 residues long. The V end lost 7 bases, the J end lost 2 bases, and 8 bases lay between the germline ends. The CDR3 loop reads CASTLLNTGELFF. CDR3 bases: TGTGCCAGCACCCTCCTAAACACCGGGGAGCTGTTTTTT.

This rearrangement joins TRBV3-1 (or the pseudogene TRBV3-2) to TRBJ2-3, with D hard to call. Trimming shortened V by 2 bases and J by 3 bases, and 12 bases separated the two germline ends. The CDR3 totals 15 residues. Per germline, CDR1 LGHDT and CDR2 YNNKEL (reference sequence). CDR3 region: CASSQQRNPTDTQYF. CDR3 sequence (DNA): TGTGCCAGCAGCCAACAGCGAAACCCTACAGATACGCAGTATTTT.

This clone was seen once. This chain links TRBV27 with TRBJ2-5, with 9 bases matching TRBD2. J lost 6 bases, V lost 6 bases, and 11 bases had no gene match. Germline lookup yields CDR1 MNHEY and CDR2 SMNVEV (reference sequence). The CDR3 has 15 residues. The CDR3 DNA sequence: TGTGCCAGCAGCCCCCAAAAAGCGGGGGGAAAGACCCAGTACTTC. As protein: CASSPQKAGGKTQYF.

The chain links TRBV29-1 to TRBJ2-5; 8 bases line up with TRBD2. Germline values: CDR1 SQVTM, CDR2 ANQGSEA. V lost 4 bases, J lost 5 bases, and 6 bases stayed unmatched. The CDR3 extends over 13 amino acids. The DNA for the CDR3 is TGCAGCGTTGTAACTAGCGGAAGGGAGACCCAGTACTTC. Protein sequence: CSVVTSGRETQYF. Using reference TRBV29-1 and TRBJ2-5 for the parts outside the CDR3, the full variable domain is SAVISQKPSRDICQRGTSLTIQCQVDSQVTMMFWYRQQPGQSLTLIATANQGSEATYESGFVIDKFPISRPNLTFSTLTVSNMSPEDSSIYLCSVVTSGRETQYFGPGTRLLVL.

The V call is TRBV29-1, the J call TRBJ2-3; D not certain. The V end was cut by 3 bases, the J end by 2 bases, with 9 bases between. The CDR3 has 13 amino acids. The germline V gene has CDR1 SQVTM and CDR2 ANQGSEA. The CDR3 DNA reads TGCAGCGTTGACCATAGCATCACAGATACGCAGTATTTT. It translates to CSVDHSITDTQYF.

The J gene is TRBJ2-3, the V gene TRBV6-5; 7 bases map to TRBD1. The CDR3 sequence is 15 residues long. Germline-derived CDR1 and CDR2 are MNHEY and SVGAGI. J was trimmed by 2 bases and V by 6 bases; bases with no gene match: 8. The CDR3 sequence: CASRQGSGPTDTQYF. CDR3 coding DNA: TGTGCCAGCAGACAGGGGTCAGGTCCCACAGATACGCAGTATTTT.